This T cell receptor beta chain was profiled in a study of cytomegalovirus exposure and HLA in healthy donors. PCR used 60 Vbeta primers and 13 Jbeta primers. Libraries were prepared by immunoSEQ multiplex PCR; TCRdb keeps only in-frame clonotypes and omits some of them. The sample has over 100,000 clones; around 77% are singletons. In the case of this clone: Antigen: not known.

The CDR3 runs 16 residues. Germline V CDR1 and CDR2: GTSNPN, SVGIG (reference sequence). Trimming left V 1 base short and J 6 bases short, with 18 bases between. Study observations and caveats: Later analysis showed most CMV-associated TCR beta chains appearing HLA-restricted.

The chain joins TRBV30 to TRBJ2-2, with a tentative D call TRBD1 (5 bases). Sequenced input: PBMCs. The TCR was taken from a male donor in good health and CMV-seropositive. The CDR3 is CAWSADPRDPAGELFF. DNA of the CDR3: TGTGCCTGGAGTGCAGACCCCAGGGATCCCGCCGGGGAGCTGTTTTTT.